What follows are 12 T cell receptor beta chains derived from one specimen sequenced in a study of cytomegalovirus exposure and HLA in healthy donors. Primers: 60 Vbeta forward and 13 Jbeta reverse. This table comes from immunoSEQ multiplex PCR, and its TCRdb copy is limited to in-frame clones, with some not included. The sample holds about 150,000 clones, over 60% seen once. The sample comprised PBMCs. The receptors here all came from a man in his thirties or forties in good health and CMV-seronegative.

This clone has more than one count but fewer than ten. Written as DNA, the CDR3 is TGTGCCAGCAGCCGTGGACTAGCGGGGCATACCGGGGAGCTGTTTTTT. Translating gives CASSRGLAGHTGELFF. The genes are TRBV5-4 and TRBJ2-2; 12 nucleotides line up with TRBD2. The CDR3 covers 16 residues. Looked up from germline, CDR1 is SGHNT and CDR2 is YYREEE (reference sequence). After removal of 4 bases from V and 5 bases from J, the junction contained 6 bases not matched to a gene.

The chain carries TRBV28 and TRBJ2-7, with 12 bases matching TRBD2. In germline, CDR1 is MDHEN, CDR2 SYDVKM. The CDR3 has 15 amino acids. V trimming: 6 bases; J trimming: 4 bases; junction bases outside the gene matches: 7. CDR3 amino acids: CASSFGLAGLYEQYF. CDR3 coding DNA: TGTGCCAGCAGCTTCGGACTAGCGGGATTGTACGAGCAGTACTTC.

The CDR3 nucleotides are TGTGCCAGTAGTATAATTCGACAGGGGAACACCGGGGAGCTGTTTTTT. Protein product: CASSIIRQGNTGELFF. This rearrangement joins TRBV19 to TRBJ2-2, with 7 bases that match TRBD1. The V and J ends lost 2 bases and 1 base, in that order; junction bases with no gene match: 4. The CDR3 is made up of 16 amino acids. Germline V gene sequence: CDR1 LNHDA, CDR2 SQIVND (reference sequence).

The chain is built from TRBV9 and TRBJ1-2; TRBD1 is a possible D gene (6 bases). Trimming removed 3 bases from V and 7 bases from J, with 13 bases in between. Germline CDR1 and CDR2: SGDLS and YYNGEE. There are 13 residues in the CDR3. The CDR3 bases are TGTGCCAGCAGCGGGGGGGGGACATTTGGCTACACCTTC. It yields the protein CASSGGGTFGYTF.

The rearrangement joins TRBV19 to TRBJ2-2; 11 nucleotides line up with TRBD1. V shed 5 bases and J 7 bases; nucleotides not matched to a gene: 9. Germline V gives CDR1 LNHDA, CDR2 SQIVND (reference sequence). This CDR3 spans 16 amino acids. CDR3 bases: TGTGCCAGTAGTTCTCACGGACAGGGGGCTATCGGGGAGCTGTTTTTT. Amino acid sequence: CASSSHGQGAIGELFF.

This chain joins TRBV11-2 and TRBJ2-1; 12 bases are a match to TRBD2. The V gene's germline CDR1 is SGHAT and CDR2 FQNNGV. The CDR3 runs 17 residues. Trimming removed 1 base from V and 2 bases from J; junction bases left unmatched: 3. CDR3 DNA: TGTGCCAGCAGCTTAGGGGCTAGCGGGAGGGCCTACAATGAGCAGTTCTTC. This codes for CASSLGASGRAYNEQFF. The complete variable domain, with remaining parts taken from reference TRBV11-2 and TRBJ2-1, reads EAGVAQSPRYKIIEKRQSVAFWCNPISGHATLYWYQQILGQGPKLLIQFQNNGVVDDSQLPKDRFSAERLKGVDSTLKIQPAKLEDSAVYLCASSLGASGRAYNEQFFGPGTRLTVL.

V is TRBV7-2 and J is TRBJ2-5; D is uncertain. V gave up 2 bases and J gave up 4 bases, with 5 bases separating them. Germline V lookup: CDR1 SGHTA, CDR2 FQGNSA. CDR3 length: 12 amino acids. CDR3 amino acids: CASSLRRETQYF. As DNA, the CDR3 is TGTGCCAGCAGCTTAAGGAGAGAGACCCAGTACTTC.

The gene calls are TRBV4-1 and TRBJ2-7, with 9 nucleotides matching TRBD2. J gave up 6 bases and V 1 base, and 7 bases lay outside the gene matches. The germline V gene encodes CDR1 MGHRA and CDR2 YSYEKL. The CDR3 contains 15 residues. CDR3 sequence reads: CASSQVPSGMVEQYF. In DNA form, the CDR3 reads TGCGCCAGCAGCCAAGTTCCTAGCGGGATGGTCGAGCAGTACTTC.

Only a few counts were recorded for this clone. The chain links TRBV28 to TRBJ2-7; D is possibly TRBD2 (5 bases). This CDR3 has 15 residues. The germline V gene has CDR1 MDHEN and CDR2 SYDVKM. V was shortened by 6 bases and J by 3 bases, with 18 bases between the two germline ends. CDR3 nucleotides: TGTGCCAGCAGACCGCTTCTCGGGGTTTACTACGAGCAGTACTTC. Translation gives CASRPLLGVYYEQYF.

This clone has ten or more counts. The V call is TRBV4-1, the J call TRBJ2-1; the match to TRBD2 covers 11 bases. CDR1 and CDR2 from the germline V gene are MGHRA and YSYEKL. CDR3 length: 20 residues. The J segment lost 1 base and the V segment lost 4 bases, leaving 15 bases of the junction unmatched. The CDR3 DNA sequence: TGCGCCAGCAGCCCCGGGGGAACTAGCGGGAGCAAAGCATCCTACAATGAGCAGTTCTTC. Translated, it gives CASSPGGTSGSKASYNEQFF.

This sequence joins TRBV5-1 and TRBJ2-7; the match to TRBD1 covers 7 bases. In germline, CDR1 is SGHRS, CDR2 YFSETQ. V lost 3 bases and J lost 4; bases outside the gene matches: 10. CDR3 length: 15 amino acids. CDR3 coding DNA: TGCGCCAGCAGCTCCAAAATCGGGACAGAGTACGAGCAGTACTTC. It specifies CASSSKIGTEYEQYF. Complete variable domain (other parts from reference TRBV5-1 and TRBJ2-7): KAGVTQTPRYLIKTRGQQVTLSCSPISGHRSVSWYQQTPGQGLQFLFEYFSETQRNKGNFPGRFSGRQFSNSRSEMNVSTLELGDSALYLCASSSKIGTEYEQYFGPGTRLTVT.

In its sample, this clone is medium-sized. V and J are TRBV6-5 and TRBJ1-3, with 8 bases that match TRBD1. Germline trimming cut 5 bases from V and 0 bases from J; bases unmatched to any gene: 3. The germline V gene has CDR1 MNHEY and CDR2 SVGAGI. The CDR3 is made up of 15 amino acids. DNA for the CDR3: TGTGCCAGCAGTCGGACAGGGCCCTCTGGAAACACCATATATTTT. Protein sequence: CASSRTGPSGNTIYF.